The present T cell receptor (beta chain) was sequenced within a study of blood T cell repertoires in COVID-19. Grouping used clinical history reported by participants in a survey and questionnaire. Original processing methods: Scientists estimated how many nucleated cells there were by amplifying reference gene primers. Generated by immunoSEQ multiplex PCR, the TCRdb table keeps only in-frame clones and is missing some. V, J and clone size are those of that table, while D and trimming were read from the DNA. This sample has a few hundred thousand clones, with around nine tenths found just once. CDR3 length: 12 residues. Germline CDR1 SGHRS, CDR2 YFSETQ. Trimming removed 0 bases from V and 13 bases from J, with 11 bases in between.

Source material: PBMCs or T cells enriched from blood (not recorded which). V is TRBV5-1 and J is TRBJ2-1, with D possibly TRBD2 on 6 matching bases. The clonotype was recovered from a woman in her thirties or forties who had recovered from COVID-19. In DNA form, the CDR3 reads TGCGCCAGCAGCTTGGACGGCGGGACTCAGTTCTTC. It is translated as CASSLDGGTQFF.